This T cell receptor beta chain was identified in a study of radiation and T cells in renal cell carcinoma. Time point in this sample: blood 4 weeks post-SBRT, at nephrectomy. Treatment given: 15 Gy SBRT to primary tumor, nephrectomy 4 weeks later. Nephrectomy followed 15 Gy stereotactic body radiation by 4 weeks. Data came from immunoSEQ multiplex PCR; TCRdb stores just in-frame clones and leaves some out. The sample gives approximately 80,000 clones, about 88% of which show up once; roughly 5.4% is in the top ten. CDR1 and CDR2 from the germline V gene are LNHDA and SQIVND (reference sequence). The germline V and J ends were trimmed by 4 bases and 1 base, with 8 bases remaining between them. This CDR3 has 13 residues.

The sequences come from blood, collected from a patient whose treatment included radiotherapy and nephrectomy. This sequence joins TRBV19 and TRBJ2-7; D gene uncertain. This TCR came from a woman between 70 and 85 years old with renal cell carcinoma. For the CDR3, the DNA is TGTGCCAGTAGTAGAAGCCAATCCTACGAGCAGTACTTC. It translates to CASSRSQSYEQYF.